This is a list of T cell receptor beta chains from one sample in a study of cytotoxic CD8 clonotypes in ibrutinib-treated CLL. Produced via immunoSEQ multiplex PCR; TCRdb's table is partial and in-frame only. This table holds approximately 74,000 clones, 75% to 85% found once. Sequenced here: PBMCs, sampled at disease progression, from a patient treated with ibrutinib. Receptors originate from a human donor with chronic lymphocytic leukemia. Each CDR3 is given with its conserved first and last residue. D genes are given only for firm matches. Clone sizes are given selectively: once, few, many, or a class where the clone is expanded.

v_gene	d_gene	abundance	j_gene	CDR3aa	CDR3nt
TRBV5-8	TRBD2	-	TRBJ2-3	CASSLVAGGLGTDTQYF	TGTGCCAGCAGCTTGGTAGCGGGGGGGCTTGGCACAGATACGCAGTATTTT
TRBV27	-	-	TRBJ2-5	CASRSQGATQYF	TGTGCCAGCAGAAGTCAAGGGGCGACCCAGTACTTC
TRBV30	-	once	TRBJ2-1	CAWRRGGADYNEQFF	TGTGCCTGGAGAAGGGGGGGGGCGGACTACAATGAGCAGTTCTTC
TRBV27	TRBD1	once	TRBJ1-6	CASSLSGTGVKSPLHF	TGTGCCAGCAGTTTATCCGGGACAGGGGTGAAATCACCCCTCCACTTT
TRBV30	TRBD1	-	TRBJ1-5	CAWGQDSNQPQHF	TGTGCCTGGGGACAGGATAGCAATCAGCCCCAGCATTTT
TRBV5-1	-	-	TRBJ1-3	CASSWRSPGSGNTIYF	TGCGCCAGCAGCTGGCGGTCGCCGGGCTCTGGAAACACCATATATTTT
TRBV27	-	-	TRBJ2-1	CASSFLGKPNEQFF	TGTGCCAGCAGTTTCCTTGGCAAACCCAATGAGCAGTTCTTC
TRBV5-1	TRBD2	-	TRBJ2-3	CASSLTSGFTDTQYF	TGCGCCAGCAGCTTGACTAGCGGGTTCACAGATACGCAGTATTTT
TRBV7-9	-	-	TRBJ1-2	CASSLDRAINYGYTF	TGTGCCAGCAGCCTCGACCGTGCAATTAACTATGGCTACACCTTC
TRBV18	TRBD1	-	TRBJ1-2	CASSPRDRSNYGYTF	TGTGCCAGCTCACCTAGGGACAGGAGCAACTATGGCTACACCTTC
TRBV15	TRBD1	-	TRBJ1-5	CATSRGTGVSNQPQHF	TGTGCCACCAGCAGAGGGACAGGAGTTAGCAATCAGCCCCAGCATTTT
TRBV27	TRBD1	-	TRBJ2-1	CASSLDRAEQFF	TGTGCCAGCAGTTTGGACAGGGCTGAGCAGTTCTTC
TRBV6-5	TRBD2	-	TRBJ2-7	CASSASGGNYEQYF	TGTGCCAGCAGTGCGAGCGGGGGCAACTACGAGCAGTACTTC
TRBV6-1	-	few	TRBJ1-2	CASRLYAGDGYTF	TGTGCCAGCAGGCTTTATGCAGGGGATGGCTACACCTTC
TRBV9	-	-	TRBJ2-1	CASSGSGPYNEQFF	TGTGCCAGCAGCGGGAGCGGCCCCTACAATGAGCAGTTCTTC
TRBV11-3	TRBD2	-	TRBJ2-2	CASSFGGGLTGELFF	TGTGCCAGCAGCTTCGGCGGGGGACTCACCGGGGAGCTGTTTTTT
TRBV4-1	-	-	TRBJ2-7	CASSQGLLGLEQYF	TGCGCCAGCAGCCAAGGATTACTAGGGCTCGAGCAGTACTTC
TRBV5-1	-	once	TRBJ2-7	CASSPHFPSRSYEQYF	TGCGCCAGCAGCCCGCACTTTCCCAGTAGGTCCTACGAGCAGTACTTC